The TCR beta chain under discussion was sequenced for a study of vaccination effects on CD4 cells after COVID-19 (dated by TCRdb to 2022 to 2024). For context, the study as a whole: Each participant received two doses of an mRNA SARS-CoV-2 vaccine, either BNT162b2 or mRNA-1273. Cultures from other donors in the study were sequenced using the Oncomine TCR Beta short-read assay on an Illumina iSeq 100. SARS-CoV-2 spike-specific CD4+ TCR repertoires from before and after mRNA vaccination were compared in COVID-19 convalescent patients and in infection-naive vaccine recipients. A total of approximately 9 COVID-19 convalescent patients and a handful of SARS-CoV-2-naive healthy vaccine recipients were included in the full study. Summary of the overall study and its limitations: In healthy vaccine recipients, vaccine-induced clones were almost all SARS-CoV-2 mono-reactive, with only 1 of 255 being cross-reactive with common cold coronaviruses. Both infection-induced and vaccine-induced clones contracted markedly at late post-vaccination timepoints, which is consistent with waning T cell responses. Limitations of the study were the small number of convalescent patients and the absence of early post-infection timepoints.

The protocol used for the library was the immunoSEQ multiplex PCR assay. DNA from the cultured, isolated CD4+ T cells was subjected to TCR beta CDR3 sequencing. Processing in the source paper ran as follows. The analysis removed non-productive TCR sequences, trimmed reads to the CDR3 region, and retained only CDR3s that were 7 or more amino acids long. Antigen-specific clonotypes were identified with the MANAFEST web app by comparing expansion in peptide wells against reference cultures. For clones to be considered positive, expansion at FDR<0.05 versus reference and all other wells, an odds ratio above 5, and a frequency above 0.1% in two replicate wells were required. A clonotype was called cross-reactive if it was significantly expanded both in SARS-CoV-2 spike wells and in at least one common cold coronavirus spike condition. CDR3 similarity was assessed by Levenshtein distance using the stringdist R package, and unrooted trees were constructed with ape in R 3.6.1. Here the immuneACCESS table is served through TCRdb, limited to in-frame sequences with V and J called. Missing clones are a known gap in these copies; in checked studies unresolved V genes cover under half, and the rest lacks a known reason. Clonal size and the V and J genes are those of that table, whereas D and trimming came from the DNA. Across this sample there are approximately 40,000 clones, with around 70% seen only once. 20% to 25% of the sample lies in the top ten.

In the ViraFEST assay, PBMC were stimulated with viral peptide pools, and antigen-specific CD4+ T cell clonotypes were then identified by expansion using TCR sequencing. After around 11 days of culture, CD4+ T cells were isolated with the EasySep CD4+ T cell isolation kit. The absence of prior SARS-CoV-2 infection in healthy vaccine recipients was confirmed by negative nucleocapsid antibodies before and after vaccination. Fewer than 2.5 million PBMC per well were cultured in IMDM with 5% human AB serum, 8.5 to 10 IU/ml IL-2 and gentamicin, plus 10 ug/ml peptides. Half of the culture medium was replaced with fresh IL-2-containing medium on days 3 and 7. Unless noted otherwise, every peptide stimulation condition was grown in triplicate wells. Using Ficoll-Paque Plus gradient centrifugation, PBMC were separated from whole blood and then either used fresh or cryopreserved at -140C. The overlapping peptide pools covered the spike proteins of SARS-CoV-2 as well as those of the common cold coronaviruses HCoV-NL63, HCoV-OC43 and HCoV-229E. The QIAamp micro DNA kit was used to extract genomic DNA from the cultured CD4+ T cells.

The CDR3 sequence holds 14 residues, the cysteine and phenylalanine included. Only the CDR3 DNA is retained, 42 bases long and in frame from the first base. V gives up 4 bases and J gives up 7 bases, and the segment between their germline ends measures 14 bases. The germline V gene supplies CDR1 MGHDK and CDR2 SYGVNS. This clone was picked up a small number of times. Its antigen has not been determined. No clone much larger than this one lies a single base away; base qualities are absent. Sequenced material: CD4+ T cells from PBMCs cultured with SARS-CoV-2 spike peptides, taken before COVID-19 vaccination. The cell subset or site label here, explained by the study, means: SARS-CoV-2 spike overlapping peptide pool stimulation. This receptor was taken from a human donor who received a COVID-19 vaccine. The chain is assembled from TRBV25-1 and TRBJ2-1; possibly the D gene is TRBD2, per 6 matching bases. At the DNA level, the sequence is TGTGCCAGCAGTGTCCCTAACGGACTAAATGAGCAGTTCTTC. Its translation is CASSVPNGLNEQFF.